This T cell receptor (beta chain) was obtained from a study of T-cell reconstitution after alpha-beta-depleted transplantation in children. For TCRbeta, the library was prepared with unique molecular identifiers. TCRdb used MiXCR to reprocess the PCR reads, holding one entry per CDR3 protein. The sample holds about 540,000 distinct CDR3 sequences, around 20% seen once. The CDR3 has 15 amino acids. V gave up 6 bases and J gave up 7 bases, with 20 bases separating them. Germline assignment: CDR1 WNHNN and CDR2 SYGVQD (reference sequence). Sequenced here: PBMCs from the stem cell graft donor, sampled from the stem cell graft. V usage is TRBV10-1 and J usage is TRBJ2-3, with D possibly TRBD1 on 7 matching bases. The receptor was isolated from a human donor who donated a stem cell graft to a child with acute lymphoblastic leukemia. CDR3 bases: TGCGCCAGCAGCCCCATGACAGGGAGGTACAATACGCAGTATTTT. Translation gives CASSPMTGRYNTQYF.